This is a list of T cell receptor beta chains from one sample in a study of CD8+ T cells in alopecia areata. Only in-frame clones appear in the TCRdb table, and some are missing; sequencing was by immunoSEQ multiplex PCR. The sample shows about 290,000 clones, roughly 60% of them seen only once. Sequenced material: CD4+ T cells sorted from blood, taken at week 24, from a patient treated with tofacitinib. Every receptor here comes from a human donor with alopecia areata. The CDR3 runs from the conserved cysteine through the conserved F or W. The order of the fields is J gene, V gene, CDR3 protein.

j_call: TRBJ2-5; v_call: TRBV7-2; cdr3_aa: CASSNRVSETQYF
j_call: TRBJ1-6; v_call: TRBV27; cdr3_aa: CASSPLASYNSPLHF
j_call: TRBJ1-2; v_call: TRBV30; cdr3_aa: CAWRATGDGYTF
j_call: TRBJ2-3; v_call: TRBV5-4; cdr3_aa: CASSIAGGDTQYF
j_call: TRBJ2-1; v_call: TRBV25-1; cdr3_aa: CASTNVPGSWFF
j_call: TRBJ1-2; v_call: TRBV6-5; cdr3_aa: CASSRWDGQDGYTF
j_call: TRBJ1-6; v_call: TRBV25-1; cdr3_aa: CASSPQASYNSPLHF
j_call: TRBJ1-5; v_call: TRBV28; cdr3_aa: CASSLPNQPQHF
j_call: TRBJ2-7; v_call: TRBV5-1; cdr3_aa: CASSLEGGYEQYF
j_call: TRBJ1-1; v_call: TRBV2; cdr3_aa: CASSEMNTEAFF
j_call: TRBJ1-4; v_call: TRBV28; cdr3_aa: CASSFQQPRDEKLFF
j_call: TRBJ2-7; v_call: TRBV13; cdr3_aa: CASSLGVRAGYEQYF
j_call: TRBJ1-3; v_call: TRBV29-1; cdr3_aa: CSVGQFSSGNTIYF
j_call: TRBJ2-5; v_call: TRBV20-1; cdr3_aa: CSARWRGQYF
j_call: TRBJ2-7; v_call: TRBV28; cdr3_aa: CASRRLADSREQYF
j_call: TRBJ2-3; v_call: TRBV5-4; cdr3_aa: CASSLAGRTSTDTQYF
j_call: TRBJ1-1; v_call: TRBV28; cdr3_aa: CASSTYRQGPRAFF
j_call: TRBJ2-7; v_call: TRBV25-1; cdr3_aa: CASRDSLPPYEQYF
j_call: TRBJ1-4; v_call: TRBV25-1; cdr3_aa: CASSVAGRNEKLFF
j_call: TRBJ2-5; v_call: TRBV7-9; cdr3_aa: CASSQGTGEGETQYF
j_call: TRBJ1-2; v_call: TRBV30; cdr3_aa: CAWSLYSSHTF
j_call: TRBJ1-4; v_call: TRBV28; cdr3_aa: CASSATVQLFF
j_call: TRBJ2-2; v_call: TRBV19; cdr3_aa: CASSDGSQGTNTGELFF
j_call: TRBJ2-3; v_call: TRBV30; cdr3_aa: CACRGGISTDTQYF
j_call: TRBJ2-7; v_call: TRBV7-2; cdr3_aa: CATTASTGTYEQYF
j_call: TRBJ2-1; v_call: TRBV15; cdr3_aa: CATSRTSGGQFF
j_call: TRBJ2-3; v_call: TRBV5-1; cdr3_aa: CASSSTSGGSTDTQYF
j_call: TRBJ2-1; v_call: TRBV11-2; cdr3_aa: CASSSARGHGSYNEQFF
j_call: TRBJ2-1; v_call: TRBV11-2; cdr3_aa: CASTHRGGRYNEQFF
j_call: TRBJ2-7; v_call: TRBV10-3; cdr3_aa: CAITPTGGEQYF
j_call: TRBJ2-1; v_call: TRBV4-3; cdr3_aa: CASSQPGLGNEQFF
j_call: TRBJ2-5; v_call: TRBV29-1; cdr3_aa: CSAGTQGRETQYF
j_call: TRBJ1-5; v_call: TRBV28; cdr3_aa: CASSSDGNQPQHF
j_call: TRBJ1-6; v_call: TRBV16; cdr3_aa: CASRPILGLYNSPLHF
j_call: TRBJ2-6; v_call: TRBV28; cdr3_aa: CASSPGGSGANVLTF
j_call: TRBJ2-4; v_call: TRBV30; cdr3_aa: CAWSPSAKNIQYF
j_call: TRBJ1-5; v_call: TRBV18; cdr3_aa: CASSRLRGGASNQPQHF
j_call: TRBJ2-2; v_call: TRBV30; cdr3_aa: CACTRGGVDTGELFF
j_call: TRBJ1-2; v_call: TRBV5-1; cdr3_aa: CASSGDSILYGYTF
j_call: TRBJ2-1; v_call: TRBV2; cdr3_aa: CASKGQELPPISYNEQFF
j_call: TRBJ1-2; v_call: TRBV18; cdr3_aa: CASSPEGQGMGYGYTF
j_call: TRBJ2-2; v_call: TRBV28; cdr3_aa: CASSLATRGTGELFF
j_call: TRBJ1-5; v_call: TRBV6-5; cdr3_aa: CASSLRGAQPQHF
j_call: TRBJ1-1; v_call: TRBV30; cdr3_aa: CAWKRGNTEAFF
j_call: TRBJ2-7; v_call: TRBV7-2; cdr3_aa: CASSLRDRSYEQYF
j_call: TRBJ2-7; v_call: TRBV5-1; cdr3_aa: CASSGDRPYEQYF
j_call: TRBJ2-3; v_call: TRBV5-1; cdr3_aa: CASSLADRGGTDTQYF
j_call: TRBJ1-2; v_call: TRBV20-1; cdr3_aa: CSAGGAGGYTF
j_call: TRBJ2-7; v_call: TRBV30; cdr3_aa: CAWSVGRTAGAGGEQYF
j_call: TRBJ1-6; v_call: TRBV7-8; cdr3_aa: CASSLLAGSNSPLHF
j_call: TRBJ1-1; v_call: TRBV30; cdr3_aa: CAWSVKPRMNTEAFF
j_call: TRBJ2-5; v_call: TRBV30; cdr3_aa: CAWSVQAIAGPQETQYF
j_call: TRBJ2-7; v_call: TRBV4-1; cdr3_aa: CASSQEEGGEQYF
j_call: TRBJ1-2; v_call: TRBV29-1; cdr3_aa: CSVEAPRISSFYGYTF
j_call: TRBJ1-2; v_call: TRBV20-1; cdr3_aa: CSARVTGGYTF
j_call: TRBJ2-7; v_call: TRBV5-1; cdr3_aa: CASSIDRAPYEQYF
j_call: TRBJ2-3; v_call: TRBV30; cdr3_aa: CAWDRGDTQYF
j_call: TRBJ2-7; v_call: TRBV4-3; cdr3_aa: CASSHGQGAYEQYF
j_call: TRBJ2-3; v_call: TRBV5-1; cdr3_aa: CASSYGTQLTDTQYF
j_call: TRBJ2-2; v_call: TRBV2; cdr3_aa: CASSESRTGELFF